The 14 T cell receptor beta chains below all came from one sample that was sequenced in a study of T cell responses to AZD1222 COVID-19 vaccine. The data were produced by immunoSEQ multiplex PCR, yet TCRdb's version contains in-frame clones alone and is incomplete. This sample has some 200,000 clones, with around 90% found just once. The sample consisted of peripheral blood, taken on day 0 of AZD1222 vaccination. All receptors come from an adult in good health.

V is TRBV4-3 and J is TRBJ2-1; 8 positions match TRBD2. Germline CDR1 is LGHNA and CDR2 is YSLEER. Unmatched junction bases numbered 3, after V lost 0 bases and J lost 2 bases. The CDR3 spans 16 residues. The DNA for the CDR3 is TGCGCCAGCAGCCAAGATGCGGGGGGCACCTACAATGAGCAGTTCTTC. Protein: CASSQDAGGTYNEQFF.

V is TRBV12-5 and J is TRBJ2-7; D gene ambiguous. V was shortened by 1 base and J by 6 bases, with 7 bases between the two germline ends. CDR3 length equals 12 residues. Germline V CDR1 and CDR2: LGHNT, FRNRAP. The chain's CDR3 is CASGLATFEQYF. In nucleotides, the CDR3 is TGTGCTAGTGGTTTGGCCACTTTCGAGCAGTACTTC.

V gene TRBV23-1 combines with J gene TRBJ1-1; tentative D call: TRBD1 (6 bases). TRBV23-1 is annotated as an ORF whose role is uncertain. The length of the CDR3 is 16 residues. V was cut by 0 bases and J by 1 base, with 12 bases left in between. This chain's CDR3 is CASSQSIRTENTEAFF. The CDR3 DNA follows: TGCGCCAGCAGTCAATCGATCCGGACAGAGAACACTGAAGCTTTCTTT.

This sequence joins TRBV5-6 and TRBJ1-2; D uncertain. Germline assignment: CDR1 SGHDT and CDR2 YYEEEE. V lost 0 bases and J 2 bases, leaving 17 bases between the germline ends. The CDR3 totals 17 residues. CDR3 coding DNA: TGTGCCAGCAGCTTGGTCGTCTCGGGCAGTGGGAACTATGGCTACACCTTC. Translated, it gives CASSLVVSGSGNYGYTF.

CDR3 DNA sequence: TGTGCCAGCAGGACCCAGTACTTC. This codes for CASRTQYF. The chain carries TRBV2 and TRBJ2-5; unclear D gene. CDR1 is SNHLY, CDR2 FYNNEI, per germline. This CDR3 has 8 amino acids. V dropped 6 bases and J dropped 7 bases, with 0 bases sitting between them. Looking up the rest from reference TRBV2 and TRBJ2-5 gives the full variable domain: EPEVTQTPSHQVTQMGQEVILRCVPISNHLYFYWYRQILGQKVEFLVSFYNNEISEKSEIFDDQFSVERPDGSNFTLKIRSTKLEDSAMYFCASRTQYFGPGTRLLVL.

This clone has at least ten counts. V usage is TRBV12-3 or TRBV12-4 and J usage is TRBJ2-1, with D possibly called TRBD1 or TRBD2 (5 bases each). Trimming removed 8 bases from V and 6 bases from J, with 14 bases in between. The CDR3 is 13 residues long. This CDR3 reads CASRDPGPNEQFF. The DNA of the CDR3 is TGTGCCAGCCGGGACCCGGGTCCCAATGAGCAGTTCTTC.

CDR3 sequence: CASSYSEEGRQYF. The CDR3, as DNA: TGTGCCAGCAGTTACTCGGAGGAGGGTCGGCAGTACTTC. This sequence joins TRBV6-5 and TRBJ2-7; TRBD2 is a possible D gene (6 bases). Deletions cut 0 bases from V and 9 bases from J, with 12 bases between. This CDR3 contains 13 residues. CDR1 is MNHEY and CDR2 is SVGAGI in the germline V gene.

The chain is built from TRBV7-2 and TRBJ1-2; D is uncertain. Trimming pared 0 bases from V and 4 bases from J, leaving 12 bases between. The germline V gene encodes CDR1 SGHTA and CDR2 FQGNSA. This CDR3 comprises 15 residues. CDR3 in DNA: TGTGCCAGCAGCTTAGCGGCGGCGAACCCCTATGGCTACACCTTC. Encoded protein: CASSLAAANPYGYTF.

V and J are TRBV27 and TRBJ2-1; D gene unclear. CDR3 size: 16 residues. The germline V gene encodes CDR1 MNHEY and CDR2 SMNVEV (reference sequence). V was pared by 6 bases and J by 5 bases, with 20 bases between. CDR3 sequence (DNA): TGTGCCAGCAGCGCTACGGGTCACCCACCACACAATGAGCAGTTCTTC. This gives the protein CASSATGHPPHNEQFF.

The CDR3 is CASSFWGSSYEQYF. CDR3 coding DNA: TGTGCCAGCAGCTTTTGGGGCAGCTCCTACGAGCAGTACTTC. The chain recombines TRBV5-5 with TRBJ2-7, with a tentative D call TRBD1 (5 bases). Germline V lookup: CDR1 SGHKS, CDR2 YYEKEE (reference sequence). V gave up 2 bases and J gave up 0 bases, with 9 bases separating them. The CDR3 runs 14 residues.

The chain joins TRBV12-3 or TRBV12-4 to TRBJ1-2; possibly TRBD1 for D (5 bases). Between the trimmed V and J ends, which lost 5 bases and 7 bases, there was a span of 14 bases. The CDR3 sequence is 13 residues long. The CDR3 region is CASSTPRGVGYTF. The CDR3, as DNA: TGTGCCAGCAGTACACCACGGGGGGTTGGCTACACCTTC.

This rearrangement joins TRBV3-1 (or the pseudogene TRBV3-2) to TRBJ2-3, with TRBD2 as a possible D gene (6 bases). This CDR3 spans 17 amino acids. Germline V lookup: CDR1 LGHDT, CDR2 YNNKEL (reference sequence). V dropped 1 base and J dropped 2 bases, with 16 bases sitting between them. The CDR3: CASSQVYREKYTDTQYF. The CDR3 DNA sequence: TGTGCCAGCAGCCAAGTTTACCGGGAGAAGTACACAGATACGCAGTATTTT.

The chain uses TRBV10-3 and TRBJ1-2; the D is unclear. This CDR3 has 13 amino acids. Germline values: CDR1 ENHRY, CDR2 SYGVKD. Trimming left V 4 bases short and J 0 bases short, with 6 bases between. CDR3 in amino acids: CAISGAANYGYTF. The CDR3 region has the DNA TGTGCCATCAGTGGCGCAGCTAACTATGGCTACACCTTC.

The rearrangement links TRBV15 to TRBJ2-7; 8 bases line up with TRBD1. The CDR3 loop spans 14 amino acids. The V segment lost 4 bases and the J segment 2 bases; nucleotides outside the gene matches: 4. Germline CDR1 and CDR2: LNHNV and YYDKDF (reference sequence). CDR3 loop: CATSTRRGPYEQYF. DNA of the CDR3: TGTGCCACCAGCACTCGCAGGGGGCCCTACGAGCAGTACTTC.